A single sample gave rise to the 31 T cell receptor beta chains below, sequenced in a study of OX40 agonist ivuxolimab in advanced cancers. Repertoires were generated with immunoSEQ multiplex PCR, while TCRdb's copy carries only in-frame clones and drops some. The data contain 99,000 or so clones, more than 85% of them singletons. The sample in question was CD4+ or CD8+ T cells sorted from blood, obtained in a trial of the OX40 agonist ivuxolimab. These receptors all come from an adult with an advanced solid tumor such as melanoma, head and neck, liver or kidney cancer.

The rearrangement joins TRBV28 to TRBJ1-5; TRBD1 matches 7 bases. Germline lookup yields CDR1 MDHEN and CDR2 SYDVKM. V gave up 2 bases and J gave up 7 bases; unmatched junction bases: 2. The CDR3 spans 13 residues. This chain's CDR3 is CASSLHRGQPQHF. The CDR3 coding sequence is TGTGCCAGCAGTTTACACAGGGGACAGCCCCAGCATTTT. Full variable domain (rest looked up from reference TRBV28 and TRBJ1-5): DVKVTQSSRYLVKRTGEKVFLECVQDMDHENMFWYRQDPGLGLRLIYFSYDVKMKEKGDIPEGYSVSREKKERFSLILESASTNQTSMYLCASSLHRGQPQHFGDGTRLSIL.

The rearrangement uses TRBV6-1 and TRBJ2-1; 10 bases match TRBD2. This CDR3 contains 17 residues. The trim removed 3 bases at V and 0 bases at J, leaving 5 bases unmatched. CDR1 and CDR2 from the germline V gene are MNHNS and SASEGT. CDR3: CASSELASGSSYNEQFF. DNA of the CDR3: TGTGCCAGCAGTGAGCTAGCTAGCGGGAGCTCCTACAATGAGCAGTTCTTC.

This sequence joins TRBV28 and TRBJ1-2; D call uncertain. The CDR3 runs 13 residues. V was clipped by 6 bases and J by 8 bases, with 16 bases between them. Germline V gene lookup returns CDR1 MDHEN and CDR2 SYDVKM. The CDR3 sequence: CASSSVGAGGYTF. CDR3 coding DNA: TGTGCCAGCAGCTCCGTCGGAGCAGGAGGCTACACCTTC.

The V call is TRBV4-2, the J call TRBJ2-4, with 12 bases aligning to TRBD1. V lost 4 bases to trimming and J lost 3 bases; unmatched junction nucleotides: 4. The CDR3 spans 16 residues. Germline CDR1 reads LGHNA; CDR2 reads YNFKEQ. In nucleotides, the CDR3 is TGTGCCAGCAGCCCGGGACAGGGGGCAGTCAAAAACATTCAGTACTTC. Translating gives CASSPGQGAVKNIQYF.

The chain couples TRBV28 to TRBJ1-5; no clear D gene. Germline CDR1 reads MDHEN; CDR2 reads SYDVKM. Trimming shortened V by 3 bases and J by 0 bases, and 9 bases separated the two germline ends. This CDR3 region has 15 residues. CDR3 region: CASSFRVDSNQPQHF. The CDR3 bases are TGTGCCAGCAGTTTCCGGGTAGATAGCAATCAGCCCCAGCATTTT.

CDR3 amino acids: CATSRGGNNQPQHF. CDR3 nucleotides: TGTGCCACCAGCAGAGGGGGGAACAATCAGCCCCAGCATTTT. This rearrangement joins TRBV15 to TRBJ1-5; maybe TRBD1 (5 bases). Germline CDR1 is LNHNV and CDR2 is YYDKDF (reference sequence). CDR3 length: 14 residues. V lost 1 base to trimming and J lost 3 bases, with 7 bases between them.

The rearrangement joins TRBV19 to TRBJ2-1; D call uncertain. Trimming left V 3 bases short and J 0 bases short, with 12 bases between. The CDR3 contains 16 residues. Germline lookup yields CDR1 LNHDA and CDR2 SQIVND (reference sequence). CDR3 amino acids: CASSIRSWYSYNEQFF. Written as DNA, the CDR3 is TGTGCCAGTAGTATCCGGAGCTGGTACTCCTACAATGAGCAGTTCTTC.

The chain recombines TRBV5-1 with TRBJ1-1, with 7 bases identical to TRBD1. The CDR3 contains 15 residues. Germline CDR1 reads SGHRS; CDR2 reads YFSETQ. J lost 3 bases, V lost 4 bases, and 9 bases had no gene match. In DNA form, the CDR3 reads TGCGCCAGCAGCGCCAGATGGGACAGATACACTGAAGCTTTCTTT. Amino acids: CASSARWDRYTEAFF. Drawing the rest from reference TRBV5-1 and TRBJ1-1, the complete variable domain is KAGVTQTPRYLIKTRGQQVTLSCSPISGHRSVSWYQQTPGQGLQFLFEYFSETQRNKGNFPGRFSGRQFSNSRSEMNVSTLELGDSALYLCASSARWDRYTEAFFGQGTRLTVV.

The chain employs TRBV7-2 and TRBJ2-1; the match to TRBD2 covers 9 bases. Germline V gene sequence: CDR1 SGHTA, CDR2 FQGNSA. V was pared by 1 base and J by 15 bases, with 13 bases of the junction left unmatched. This CDR3 spans 15 amino acids. The CDR3: CASSLEGTREGQRFF. The CDR3 nucleotides are TGTGCCAGCAGCTTAGAAGGAACGCGGGAGGGCCAGCGGTTCTTC.

This clone appeared a single time. This chain links TRBV30 with TRBJ2-5; possible D gene TRBD1, 6 bases. This CDR3 has 12 residues. Germline CDR1 reads GTSNPN; CDR2 reads SVGIG (reference sequence). With 0 bases removed from V and 4 bases from J, the gap between germline ends came to 6 bases. CDR3 region: CAWSVQGETQYF. CDR3 in DNA: TGTGCCTGGAGTGTACAGGGAGAGACCCAGTACTTC.

This chain connects TRBV7-2 to TRBJ2-5; a weak D match, TRBD2 (6 bases). The CDR3 consists of 17 residues. The V end was cut by 0 bases, the J end by 5 bases, with 19 bases between. Germline lookup yields CDR1 SGHTA and CDR2 FQGNSA. CDR3 in amino acids: CASSLALAGSRRETQYF. CDR3 DNA sequence: TGTGCCAGCAGCTTAGCGCTGGCGGGATCCCGGCGGGAGACCCAGTACTTC. Filled out from reference TRBV7-2 and TRBJ2-5, the complete variable domain reads GAGVSQSPSNKVTEKGKDVELRCDPISGHTALYWYRQSLGQGLEFLIYFQGNSAPDKSGLPSDRFSAERTGGSVSTLTIQRTQQEDSAVYLCASSLALAGSRRETQYFGPGTRLLVL.

CDR3 coding DNA: TGTGCCAGCAGCCGTTCTTCTCGGGTGAGCGGGAGTCGGGATACGCAGTATTTT. Encoded protein: CASSRSSRVSGSRDTQYF. This chain links TRBV9 with TRBJ2-3, with 8 bases aligning to TRBD2. This CDR3 contains 18 residues. Trimming cost V 4 bases and J 6 bases; bases outside gene matches: 19. Germline CDR1 and CDR2: SGDLS and YYNGEE.

This rearrangement joins TRBV30 to TRBJ1-5; D remains ambiguous. From germline, CDR1 is GTSNPN and CDR2 SVGIG (reference sequence). Trimming took 0 bases from V and 4 from J, leaving 7 bases between them. The CDR3 runs 13 residues. Written as DNA, the CDR3 is TGTGCCTGGAGTGTAAATGGTAATCAGCCCCAGCATTTT. It codes for CAWSVNGNQPQHF.

The chain joins TRBV4-1 to TRBJ2-7; maybe TRBD1 (7 bases). The CDR3 totals 14 residues. Germline lookup yields CDR1 MGHRA and CDR2 YSYEKL. The V gene lost 0 bases and the J gene lost 6 bases, with 12 bases spanning the gap. The DNA of the CDR3 is TGCGCCAGCAGCCAAGATGGGCAGGGGGGCGAGCAGTACTTC. Translated, it gives CASSQDGQGGEQYF.

The chain has TRBV15 and TRBJ2-3; TRBD2 aligns across 8 bases. This CDR3 contains 14 residues. Germline trimming cut 6 bases from V and 5 bases from J; bases unmatched to any gene: 7. The germline V gene has CDR1 LNHNV and CDR2 YYDKDF (reference sequence). For the CDR3, the DNA is TGTGCCACCAGAGACGGGAGGGCCGGAGATACGCAGTATTTT. It encodes CATRDGRAGDTQYF. The whole variable domain, remainder taken from reference TRBV15 and TRBJ2-3, is DAMVIQNPRYQVTQFGKPVTLSCSQTLNHNVMYWYQQKSSQAPKLLFHYYDKDFNNEADTPDNFQSRRPNTSFCFLDIRSPGLGDTAMYLCATRDGRAGDTQYFGPGTRLTVL.

The chain combines TRBV18 with TRBJ2-7; 12 nucleotides match TRBD1. The trim removed 3 bases at V and 6 bases at J, leaving 12 bases unmatched. The length of the CDR3 is 17 residues. Germline V gives CDR1 KGHSH, CDR2 LQKENI. CDR3 loop: CASSPLVGGQGASEQYF. For the CDR3, the DNA is TGTGCCAGCTCACCGCTGGTGGGGGGACAGGGGGCGTCCGAGCAGTACTTC.

J is TRBJ1-5 and V is TRBV6-5; D is ambiguous. Trimming removed 4 bases at V and 1 base at J, with 11 bases between. Germline V gene sequence: CDR1 MNHEY, CDR2 SVGAGI. CDR3 length: 15 residues. CDR3 residues: CASSSSGWSNQPQHF. CDR3 in DNA: TGTGCCAGCAGTTCCTCGGGTTGGAGCAATCAGCCCCAGCATTTT.

The chain couples TRBV6-6 to TRBJ1-5; D not resolved. Trimming removed 3 bases from V and 6 bases from J, with 6 bases in between. Germline V gene data show CDR1 as MNHNY and CDR2 as SVGAGI (reference sequence). The CDR3 length is 12 residues. The CDR3: CASSYVGQPQHF. CDR3 coding DNA: TGTGCCAGCAGTTATGTCGGTCAGCCCCAGCATTTT.

The gene calls are TRBV6-5 and TRBJ2-5; D ambiguous. The V end was cut by 2 bases, the J end by 5 bases, with 6 bases between. Germline V gene data show CDR1 as MNHEY and CDR2 as SVGAGI. The length of the CDR3 is 12 residues. The CDR3 region has the DNA TGTGCCAGCAGTTACCCTGACGAGACCCAGTACTTC. It specifies CASSYPDETQYF.

This clone was observed a handful of times. The V call is TRBV10-3, the J call TRBJ1-2; D is ambiguous. Germline V gene data show CDR1 as ENHRY and CDR2 as SYGVKD. There are 12 residues in the CDR3. V lost 4 bases to trimming and J lost 5 bases, with 8 bases between them. The CDR3 loop reads CAISVGEYGYTF. As DNA, the CDR3 is TGTGCCATCAGTGTAGGAGAATATGGCTACACCTTC.

The chain combines TRBV28 with TRBJ1-2; weak D call: TRBD1 (6 bases). The CDR3 length is 14 residues. V dropped 3 bases and J dropped 5 bases, with 13 bases sitting between them. Per germline, CDR1 MDHEN and CDR2 SYDVKM. The DNA for the CDR3 is TGTGCCAGCAGTTTGGGGGGCGTCCTATATGGCTACACCTTC. This gives the protein CASSLGGVLYGYTF.

The table lists this clone with a few counts. The DNA for the CDR3 is TGTGCCAGCAGCACTACTATTCTGGCAGATACGCAGTATTTT. This translates into CASSTTILADTQYF. The chain carries TRBV7-2 and TRBJ2-3; D is unresolved. This CDR3 contains 14 residues. Germline V gene sequence: CDR1 SGHTA, CDR2 FQGNSA. V lost 5 bases, J lost 4 bases, and 13 bases lay in between.

V usage is TRBV6-1 and J usage is TRBJ2-5; D remains unclear. The length of the CDR3 is 11 residues. V was shortened by 5 bases and J by 2 bases, with 3 bases between the two germline ends. CDR1 and CDR2 from the germline V gene are MNHNS and SASEGT. Here the CDR3 DNA reads TGTGCCAGCAGTTATCAAGAGACCCAGTACTTC. Protein sequence: CASSYQETQYF.

This chain connects TRBV7-6 to TRBJ2-3; 8 nucleotides align to TRBD2. CDR1 and CDR2 (germline): SGHVS, FNYEAQ. The CDR3 totals 16 residues. V lost 5 bases to trimming and J lost 0 bases; unmatched junction nucleotides: 7. The CDR3 sequence: CASSMWSGGSTDTQYF. CDR3 nucleotide sequence: TGTGCCAGCAGCATGTGGTCGGGGGGGAGCACAGATACGCAGTATTTT. The whole variable domain, filled in from reference TRBV7-6 and TRBJ2-3, reads GAGVSQSPRYKVTKRGQDVALRCDPISGHVSLYWYRQALGQGPEFLTYFNYEAQQDKSGLPNDRFSAERPEGSISTLTIQRTEQRDSAMYRCASSMWSGGSTDTQYFGPGTRLTVL.

The V and J genes are TRBV9 and TRBJ1-3; no reliable D call. Germline CDR1 SGDLS, CDR2 YYNGEE. Trimming took off 2 bases at V and 0 bases at J, with 6 bases between the two ends. The CDR3 extends over 14 amino acids. CDR3 residues: CASSVDGSGNTIYF. Written as DNA, the CDR3 is TGTGCCAGCAGCGTTGACGGCTCTGGAAACACCATATATTTT.

This sequence joins TRBV11-3 and TRBJ2-1, with 7 bases matching TRBD1. The CDR3 totals 16 residues. V shed 3 bases, J shed 8 bases, and the junction held 13 bases outside the gene matches. Germline values: CDR1 SGHNT, CDR2 YENEEA. CDR3 in amino acids: CASSFRQGLGSHEQFF. DNA of the CDR3: TGTGCCAGCAGCTTCCGACAGGGCCTTGGGAGCCATGAGCAGTTCTTC. The variable domain in full, completed from reference TRBV11-3 and TRBJ2-1, reads EAGVVQSPRYKIIEKKQPVAFWCNPISGHNTLYWYLQNLGQGPELLIRYENEEAVDDSQLPKDRFSAERLKGVDSTLKIQPAELGDSAVYLCASSFRQGLGSHEQFFGPGTRLTVL.

In regard to this clone: A read error may account for a junction end that differs from germline. The chain couples TRBV7-7 to TRBJ2-2; D not certain. Germline V CDR1 and CDR2: SSHAT, FNYEAQ (reference sequence). This CDR3 is 15 amino acids long. The DNA of the CDR3 is TGTGCTAGCAGCTCAGCCTACCCTGACACCGGGGAGCTGTTTTTT. Translating it yields CASSSAYPDTGELFF.

The V gene is TRBV19, the J gene TRBJ2-7; D possibly matches TRBD1 or TRBD2 (5 bases each). The germline V and J ends were trimmed by 5 bases and 1 base, with 9 bases remaining between them. In germline, CDR1 is LNHDA, CDR2 SQIVND (reference sequence). There are 13 residues in the CDR3. The CDR3 reads CASSEGNSYEQYV. The CDR3 DNA sequence: TGTGCCAGTAGTGAGGGGAATTCCTACGAGCAGTACGTC.

The chain links TRBV7-9 to TRBJ2-2; D is uncertain. V lost 1 base, J lost 1 base, and 10 bases lay in between. The length of the CDR3 is 16 residues. The germline V gene encodes CDR1 SEHNR and CDR2 FQNEAQ (reference sequence). This CDR3 reads CASSLGLAENTGELFF. The CDR3 nucleotides read TGTGCCAGCAGCTTAGGATTGGCGGAGAACACCGGGGAGCTGTTTTTT.

For this clone: The sample has other DNA sequences that encode this CDR3 too. This rearrangement joins TRBV6-6 to TRBJ1-1; D is unclear. The CDR3 sequence is 12 residues long. Trimming pared 6 bases from V and 1 base from J, leaving 6 bases between. CDR1 is MNHNY, CDR2 SVGAGI, per germline (reference sequence). The CDR3 protein is CASRRQNTEAFF. The CDR3 DNA reads as TGTGCCAGCAGGCGACAGAACACTGAAGCTTTCTTT.

The rearrangement joins TRBV5-1 to TRBJ2-2; D may be TRBD1 (5 bases). Germline loops: CDR1 SGHRS, CDR2 YFSETQ. V was trimmed by 0 bases and J by 2 bases, leaving 8 bases between them. CDR3 length: 15 residues. CDR3 sequence: CASSLGDRNTGELFF. The CDR3 DNA follows: TGCGCCAGCAGCTTGGGTGACAGAAACACCGGGGAGCTGTTTTTT.